The 32 T cell receptor beta chains reported below all come from one sample, sequenced in a study of T cell responses to AZD1222 COVID-19 vaccine (dated by TCRdb to the early 2020s). The time point tag for this specimen amounts to: baseline before first vaccination. The sample's treatment or condition, from its label and the paper: meningococcal conjugate vaccine given as trial control. To prepare the library, the immunoSEQ multiplex PCR assay was applied. TCRdb's version of the immuneACCESS table is confined to in-frame rearrangements and falls short of the full clone set. An unresolved V gene accounts for under half of the shortfall where checked; the remainder is of unknown origin. This sample holds 70,000 or so clones; more than 65% were observed only once. The top ten clones comprise more than 20% of the sample. The specimen was peripheral blood, collected on day 0 of MenACWY control vaccination. These receptors all come from an adult in good health.

The V and J genes are TRBV19 and TRBJ1-1; 8 nucleotides match TRBD1. The CDR3 contains 17 residues. Germline CDR1 LNHDA, CDR2 SQIVND (reference sequence). Trimming took 7 bases from V and 0 from J; bases not matched to a gene: 13. As DNA, the CDR3 is TGTGCCAGTATCGAGAAAGGGCAGGGGGCTATGAACACTGAAGCTTTCTTT. Amino acids: CASIEKGQGAMNTEAFF. Filled out from reference TRBV19 and TRBJ1-1, the complete variable domain reads DGGITQSPKYLFRKEGQNVTLSCEQNLNHDAMYWYRQDPGQGLRLIYYSQIVNDFQKGDIAEGYSVSREKKESFPLTVTSAQKNPTAFYLCASIEKGQGAMNTEAFFGQGTRLTVV.

This clone has a handful of counts. The rearrangement links TRBV6-5 to TRBJ2-7; weak D call: TRBD2 (6 bases). Trimming took off 6 bases at V and 1 base at J, with 16 bases between the two ends. This CDR3 comprises 15 residues. The germline V gene encodes CDR1 MNHEY and CDR2 SVGAGI. CDR3 residues: CASSPQSRGSYEQYF. The CDR3 nucleotides are TGTGCCAGCAGCCCCCAGAGTCGGGGGTCCTACGAGCAGTACTTC.

The gene calls are TRBV19 and TRBJ1-5; no clear D. V gave up 3 bases and J gave up 0 bases, with 12 bases separating them. Germline V gene lookup returns CDR1 LNHDA and CDR2 SQIVND (reference sequence). This CDR3 is 16 amino acids long. In DNA, the CDR3 is TGTGCCAGTAGTATTGAAGGTTGGTTTAGCAATCAGCCCCAGCATTTT. This sequence encodes CASSIEGWFSNQPQHF.

V usage is TRBV5-5 and J usage is TRBJ2-5; D tentatively fits TRBD1 or TRBD2 (6 bases each). The V end lost 3 bases, the J end lost 1 base, and 13 bases lay between the germline ends. CDR1 SGHKS and CDR2 YYEKEE come from the germline V gene (reference sequence). The CDR3 consists of 15 residues. In nucleotides, the CDR3 is TGTGCCAGCAGCTACCTACAGGGACTCCAAGAGACCCAGTACTTC. Protein: CASSYLQGLQETQYF.

The CDR3 DNA reads TGTGCCAGCAGGACCTCCAGGGTTAACCCTGGAAACACCATATATTTT. It encodes CASRTSRVNPGNTIYF. The gene calls are TRBV2 and TRBJ1-3, with D maybe TRBD1 (5 bases). CDR1 and CDR2 from the germline V gene are SNHLY and FYNNEI. Trimming shortened V by 6 bases and J by 2 bases, and 17 bases separated the two germline ends. CDR3 length equals 16 residues.

The chain is built from TRBV7-4 and TRBJ2-7; TRBD2 matches 9 bases. V gave up 5 bases and J gave up 2 bases; unmatched junction bases: 28. The CDR3 sequence is 22 residues long. From germline, CDR1 is SGHVT and CDR2 SQSDAQ. The CDR3 spells CASSPRDKEFPGLAIRPYEQYF. In nucleotides, the CDR3 is TGTGCCAGCAGCCCCCGGGACAAAGAGTTCCCGGGACTAGCAATAAGGCCCTACGAGCAGTACTTC.

The chain is built from TRBV20-1 and TRBJ2-7; no clear D gene. Trimming pared 6 bases from V and 3 bases from J, leaving 9 bases between. This CDR3 has 11 amino acids. CDR1 is DFQATT and CDR2 is SNEGSKA in the germline V gene (reference sequence). This chain's CDR3 is CSAVVDYEQYF. CDR3 DNA sequence: TGCAGTGCCGTTGTGGACTACGAGCAGTACTTC.

V is TRBV7-9 and J is TRBJ2-1, with TRBD1 identical over 12 bases. The V gene end was trimmed by 5 bases and the J gene end by 6 bases; junction bases not matched to a gene: 8. CDR1 is SEHNR, CDR2 FQNEAQ, per germline (reference sequence). CDR3 length equals 16 residues. DNA of the CDR3: TGTGCCAGCAGCCCAGGGACAGGGGGCAGTGGCAATGAGCAGTTCTTC. This sequence encodes CASSPGTGGSGNEQFF.

The CDR3 DNA reads as TGTGCCAGCAGTTTCACAGGGCAAAGATGGGGCTACACCTTC. As protein: CASSFTGQRWGYTF. The chain couples TRBV28 to TRBJ1-2; D may be TRBD1 (6 bases). The germline V gene has CDR1 MDHEN and CDR2 SYDVKM. Trimming took 3 bases from V and 8 from J, leaving 16 bases between them. The CDR3 runs 14 residues.

V gene TRBV5-1 combines with J gene TRBJ1-1; D ambiguous. This CDR3 region has 14 residues. CDR1 is SGHRS, CDR2 YFSETQ, per germline. V dropped 2 bases and J dropped 0 bases, with 8 bases sitting between them. This CDR3 is CASSFGLLNTEAFF. The CDR3 region has the DNA TGCGCCAGCAGCTTTGGACTTCTGAACACTGAAGCTTTCTTT.

The chain is built from TRBV29-1 and TRBJ1-2; 10 bases align to TRBD1. Losses at the gene ends were 5 bases for V and 6 bases for J; bases not matched to a gene: 12. CDR1 and CDR2 from the germline V gene are SQVTM and ANQGSEA. The CDR3 length is 15 residues. CDR3 loop: CSVTSRTGGKDGYTF. CDR3 DNA: TGCAGCGTTACATCGCGGACAGGGGGGAAAGATGGCTACACCTTC.

V usage is TRBV10-3 and J usage is TRBJ2-2; no firm D call. CDR1 is ENHRY, CDR2 SYGVKD, per germline. V lost 11 bases, J lost 6 bases, and 16 bases lay in between. The CDR3 is made up of 13 amino acids. The CDR3 region is CASGTGVAGELFF. CDR3 nucleotide sequence: TGTGCCTCTGGTACCGGAGTGGCCGGGGAGCTGTTTTTT.

The chain recombines TRBV30 with TRBJ1-5; tentative D call: TRBD1 (5 bases). Trimming pared 1 base from V and 9 bases from J, leaving 13 bases between. Germline lookup yields CDR1 GTSNPN and CDR2 SVGIG (reference sequence). The CDR3 runs to 13 residues. The CDR3 DNA is TGTGCCTGGAGTGGGAGGGGCGAGGGGCCCCAGCATTTT. This codes for CAWSGRGEGPQHF.

The V call is TRBV3-1 (or the pseudogene TRBV3-2), the J call TRBJ1-1, with 7 bases identical to TRBD1. The V segment lost 4 bases and the J segment 3 bases; nucleotides outside the gene matches: 11. The CDR3 sequence is 16 residues long. Germline lookup yields CDR1 LGHDT and CDR2 YNNKEL (reference sequence). The DNA of the CDR3 is TGTGCCAGCAGCCCCCTGGGGAGACAGGGCTACACTGAAGCTTTCTTT. This gives the protein CASSPLGRQGYTEAFF.

The genes are TRBV11-3 and TRBJ2-1, with D possibly called TRBD1 or TRBD2 (7 bases each). The germline V gene encodes CDR1 SGHNT and CDR2 YENEEA. The CDR3 extends over 17 amino acids. V was shortened by 5 bases and J by 4 bases, with 21 bases between the two germline ends. Written as DNA, the CDR3 is TGTGCCAGCAGCCGAGGGCCACCAGGGGGGGTATACAATGAGCAGTTCTTC. Translated: CASSRGPPGGVYNEQFF.

V gene TRBV4-1 combines with J gene TRBJ1-2; D might be TRBD1 (5 bases). Trimming pared 4 bases from V and 8 bases from J, leaving 29 bases between. CDR1 MGHRA and CDR2 YSYEKL come from the germline V gene. The CDR3 contains 18 residues. CDR3 residues: CASSLIAGGREIQRGYTF. The DNA of the CDR3 is TGCGCCAGCAGCCTTATAGCCGGGGGTAGGGAAATTCAACGGGGCTACACCTTC.

The V gene is TRBV29-1, the J gene TRBJ2-5, with D perhaps matching TRBD2 (5 bases). CDR1 is SQVTM and CDR2 is ANQGSEA in the germline V gene. Trimming removed 4 bases at V and 7 bases at J, with 13 bases between. The length of the CDR3 is 12 residues. The CDR3 nucleotides are TGCAGCGTTGTTGGCCGGGAAGGGACCCAGTACTTC. Amino acids: CSVVGREGTQYF.

The genes are TRBV2 and TRBJ2-1; the D gene is possibly TRBD1 (6 bases). V was cut by 5 bases and J by 4 bases, with 9 bases left in between. Germline assignment: CDR1 SNHLY and CDR2 FYNNEI. The CDR3 is 13 residues long. CDR3 loop: CASSSRGYNEQFF. In DNA, the CDR3 is TGTGCCAGCAGTAGCAGGGGTTACAATGAGCAGTTCTTC.

Only a few counts were recorded for this clone. The chain joins TRBV4-3 to TRBJ1-4; D uncertain. From germline, CDR1 is LGHNA and CDR2 YSLEER. V gave up 4 bases and J gave up 2 bases, with 8 bases separating them. The CDR3 has 14 residues. CDR3 sequence: CASSPGGTNEKLFF. The CDR3 DNA is TGCGCCAGCAGCCCCGGAGGGACTAATGAAAAACTGTTTTTT.

V and J are TRBV5-5 and TRBJ2-5; perhaps D is TRBD1 or TRBD2 (5 bases each). Germline CDR1 is SGHKS and CDR2 is YYEKEE (reference sequence). Trimming took off 4 bases at V and 2 bases at J, with 12 bases between the two ends. This CDR3 spans 14 amino acids. The CDR3 loop is CASSGTAGQETQYF. CDR3 coding DNA: TGTGCCAGCAGCGGGACGGCCGGGCAAGAGACCCAGTACTTC.

This clone appeared a few times. The chain employs TRBV13 and TRBJ1-3, with D perhaps TRBD1 (5 bases). CDR1 is PRHDT, CDR2 FYEKMQ, per germline (reference sequence). The ends were cut back, 5 bases at V and 10 bases at J, with 15 bases in the middle. The CDR3 has 13 residues. CDR3 in DNA: TGTGCCAGCAGCCACCTAGCAGGGAGTACCATATATTTT. This encodes CASSHLAGSTIYF.

The V gene is TRBV5-6, the J gene TRBJ1-2; 7 bases are shared with TRBD1. Germline V gene lookup returns CDR1 SGHDT and CDR2 YYEEEE. This CDR3 spans 15 amino acids. J was trimmed by 7 bases and V by 2 bases; bases with no gene match: 11. As DNA, the CDR3 is TGTGCCAGCAGCTTCGGTCGACAGGGTGTTTCTGGCTACACCTTC. It translates to CASSFGRQGVSGYTF. The variable domain in full, completed from reference TRBV5-6 and TRBJ1-2, reads DAGVTQSPTHLIKTRGQQVTLRCSPKSGHDTVSWYQQALGQGPQFIFQYYEEEERQRGNFPDRFSGHQFPNYSSELNVNALLLGDSALYLCASSFGRQGVSGYTFGSGTRLTVV.

The chain has TRBV6-6 and TRBJ2-2, with D perhaps matching TRBD1 (6 bases). The CDR3 runs 15 residues. Germline CDR1 reads MNHNY; CDR2 reads SVGAGI (reference sequence). The ends were cut back, 5 bases at V and 5 bases at J, with 15 bases in the middle. The CDR3 coding sequence is TGTGCCAGCAGTAGAACAGGGTTAAGGACCGGGGAGCTGTTTTTT. Amino acids: CASSRTGLRTGELFF.

The chain couples TRBV19 to TRBJ1-1; 7 nucleotides agree with TRBD1. Per germline, CDR1 LNHDA and CDR2 SQIVND (reference sequence). With 6 bases clipped from V and 0 bases from J, the junction kept 10 bases outside the gene matches. The CDR3 covers 16 residues. CDR3 sequence reads: CASSKGAGQMNTEAFF. CDR3 DNA sequence: TGTGCCAGTAGCAAAGGAGCGGGACAGATGAACACTGAAGCTTTCTTT.

The CDR3 region is CATSDLLRSSRSRYNSPLHF. CDR3 nucleotides: TGTGCCACCAGTGATTTGCTGAGGTCCTCAAGAAGCAGGTATAATTCACCCCTCCACTTT. The chain recombines TRBV24-1 with TRBJ1-6; no clear D. The CDR3 loop spans 20 amino acids. With 0 bases removed from V and 4 bases from J, the gap between germline ends came to 21 bases. CDR1 and CDR2 from the germline V gene are KGHDR and SFDVKD.

The chain couples TRBV30 to TRBJ2-2, with D possibly TRBD1 on 5 matching bases. The V end lost 8 bases, the J end lost 3 bases, and 16 bases lay between the germline ends. Germline values: CDR1 GTSNPN, CDR2 SVGIG (reference sequence). This CDR3 spans 14 amino acids. The CDR3 nucleotides are TGTGCCGCTAACAGGTTTACGGACACCGGGGAGCTGTTTTTT. Translation gives CAANRFTDTGELFF.

The rearrangement uses TRBV14 and TRBJ2-3; 12 nucleotides match TRBD2. Germline values: CDR1 SGHDN, CDR2 FVKESK. The CDR3 totals 17 residues. V gave up 2 bases and J gave up 5 bases; unmatched junction bases: 8. The CDR3 sequence is CASSQRTTSGSRDTQYF. In DNA, the CDR3 is TGTGCCAGCAGCCAAAGAACGACTAGCGGGAGCCGAGATACGCAGTATTTT. Together with reference TRBV14 and TRBJ2-3, the CDR3 gives the full variable domain: EAGVTQFPSHSVIEKGQTVTLRCDPISGHDNLYWYRRVMGKEIKFLLHFVKESKQDESGMPNNRFLAERTGGTYSTLKVQPAELEDSGVYFCASSQRTTSGSRDTQYFGPGTRLTVL.

The chain has TRBV18 and TRBJ2-2; TRBD2 matches 13 bases. CDR3 length: 16 residues. CDR1 is KGHSH, CDR2 LQKENI, per germline. Unmatched junction bases numbered 4, after V lost 3 bases and J lost 6 bases. CDR3 sequence reads: CASSPTGLAGAGELFF. CDR3 nucleotides: TGTGCCAGCTCACCCACCGGACTAGCGGGAGCCGGGGAGCTGTTTTTT.

The CDR3 DNA follows: TGTGCCAGCAGTTTAGTACAGACGGGTGAAAAACTGTTTTTT. It encodes CASSLVQTGEKLFF. This chain links TRBV28 with TRBJ1-4; D ambiguous. The CDR3 is made up of 14 amino acids. V was trimmed by 2 bases and J by 7 bases, leaving 11 bases between them. Looked up from germline, CDR1 is MDHEN and CDR2 is SYDVKM.

The rearrangement uses TRBV30 and TRBJ1-1; TRBD1 is a possible D gene (6 bases). The CDR3 runs to 13 residues. V was clipped by 7 bases and J by 5 bases, with 17 bases between them. Germline-derived CDR1 and CDR2 are GTSNPN and SVGIG (reference sequence). The CDR3 protein is CASQGRGRTEAFF. The CDR3 coding sequence is TGTGCCTCCCAGGGGAGGGGTCGGACTGAAGCTTTCTTT.

The chain is built from TRBV24-1 and TRBJ2-5; D uncertain. CDR1 is KGHDR, CDR2 SFDVKD, per germline. V was trimmed by 6 bases and J by 5 bases, leaving 12 bases between them. The CDR3 contains 13 residues. CDR3 bases: TGTGCCACCAGTAAGGTCCGATTGGAGACCCAGTACTTC. Amino acids: CATSKVRLETQYF.

The chain recombines TRBV28 with TRBJ2-7, with 11 bases identical to TRBD1. CDR3 length equals 14 residues. J gave up 9 bases and V 3 bases, and 7 bases lay outside the gene matches. The germline gives CDR1 MDHEN, CDR2 SYDVKM. CDR3 nucleotides: TGTGCCAGCAGTTTTGGGACAGGGGGGTTGGGGCAGTACTTC. Amino acids: CASSFGTGGLGQYF.